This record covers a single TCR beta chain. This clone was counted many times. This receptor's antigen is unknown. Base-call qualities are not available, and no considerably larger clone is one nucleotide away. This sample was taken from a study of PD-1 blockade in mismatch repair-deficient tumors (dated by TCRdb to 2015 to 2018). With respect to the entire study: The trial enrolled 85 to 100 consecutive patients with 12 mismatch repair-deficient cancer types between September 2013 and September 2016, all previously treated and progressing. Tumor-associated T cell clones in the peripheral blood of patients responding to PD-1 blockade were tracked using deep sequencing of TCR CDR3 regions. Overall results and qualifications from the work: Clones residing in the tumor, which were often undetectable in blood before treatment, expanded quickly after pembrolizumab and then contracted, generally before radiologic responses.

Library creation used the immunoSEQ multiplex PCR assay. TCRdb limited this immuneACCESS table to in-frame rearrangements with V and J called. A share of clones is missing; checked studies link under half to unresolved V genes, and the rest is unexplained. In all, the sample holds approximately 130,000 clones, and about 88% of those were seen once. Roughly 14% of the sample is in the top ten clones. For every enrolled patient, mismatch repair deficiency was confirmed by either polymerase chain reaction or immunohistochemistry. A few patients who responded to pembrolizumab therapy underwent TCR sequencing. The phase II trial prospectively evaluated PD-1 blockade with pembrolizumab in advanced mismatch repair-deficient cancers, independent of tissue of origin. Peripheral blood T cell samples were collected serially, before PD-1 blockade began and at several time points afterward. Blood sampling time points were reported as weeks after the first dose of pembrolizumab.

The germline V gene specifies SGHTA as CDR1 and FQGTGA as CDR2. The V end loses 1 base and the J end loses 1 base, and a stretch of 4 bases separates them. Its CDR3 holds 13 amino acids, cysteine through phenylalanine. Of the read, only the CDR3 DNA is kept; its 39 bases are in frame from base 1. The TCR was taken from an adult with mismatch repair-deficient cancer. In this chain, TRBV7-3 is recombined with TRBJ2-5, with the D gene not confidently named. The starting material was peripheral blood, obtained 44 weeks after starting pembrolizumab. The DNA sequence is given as TGTGCCAGCAGCTTAAGCCTCCAAGAGACCCAGTACTTC. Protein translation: CASSLSLQETQYF.